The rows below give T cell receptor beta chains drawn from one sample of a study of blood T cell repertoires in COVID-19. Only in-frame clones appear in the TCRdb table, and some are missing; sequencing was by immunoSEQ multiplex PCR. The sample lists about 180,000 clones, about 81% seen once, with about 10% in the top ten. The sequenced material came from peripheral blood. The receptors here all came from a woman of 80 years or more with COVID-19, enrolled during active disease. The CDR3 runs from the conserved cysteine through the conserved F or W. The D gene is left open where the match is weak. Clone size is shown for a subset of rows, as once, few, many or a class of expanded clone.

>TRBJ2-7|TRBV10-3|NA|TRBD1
CATRDRGDEQYF
TGTGCCACCCGGGACAGGGGGGATGAGCAGTACTTC
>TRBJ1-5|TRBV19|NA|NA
CASSMKRAPNQPQHF
TGTGCCAGTAGTATGAAGAGGGCCCCAAATCAGCCCCAGCATTTT
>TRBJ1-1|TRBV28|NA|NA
CASSLGEGTEAFF
TGTGCCAGCAGTTTAGGGGAGGGCACTGAAGCTTTCTTT
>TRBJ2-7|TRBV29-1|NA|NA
CSVEASSASEQYF
TGCAGCGTTGAAGCGTCATCAGCTAGCGAGCAGTACTTC
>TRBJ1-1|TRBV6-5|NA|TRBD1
CASSLGDRGTEAFF
TGTGCCAGCAGCCTCGGGGACAGGGGAACTGAAGCTTTCTTT
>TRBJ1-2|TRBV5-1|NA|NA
CASSLQVNYGYTF
TGCGCCAGCAGCTTGCAGGTCAACTATGGCTACACCTTC
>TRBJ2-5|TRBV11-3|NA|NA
CASSFGLPGGETQYF
TGTGCCAGCAGCTTCGGATTACCTGGAGGGGAGACCCAGTACTTC
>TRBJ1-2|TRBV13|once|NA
CASSLGTARTF
TGTGCCAGCAGCTTAGGGACTGCCCGGACCTTC
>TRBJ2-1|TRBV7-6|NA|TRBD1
CASSPTGTYNEQFF
TGTGCCAGCAGCCCGACAGGGACCTACAATGAGCAGTTCTTC
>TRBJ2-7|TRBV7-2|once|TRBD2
CASSLALAGPSYEQYF
TGTGCCAGCAGCTTAGCCCTAGCGGGGCCCTCCTACGAGCAGTACTTC
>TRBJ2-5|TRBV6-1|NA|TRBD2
CASSEGPSGETQYF
TGTGCCAGCAGTGAGGGGCCTAGCGGGGAGACCCAGTACTTC
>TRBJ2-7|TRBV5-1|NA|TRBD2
CASSLGGLAGGWPYEQYF
TGCGCCAGCAGCTTAGGGGGACTAGCGGGAGGATGGCCCTACGAGCAGTACTTC
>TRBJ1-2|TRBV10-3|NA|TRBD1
CAIRIDLQGFPYNYGYTF
TGTGCCATCAGAATAGACTTACAGGGGTTCCCCTATAACTATGGCTACACCTTC
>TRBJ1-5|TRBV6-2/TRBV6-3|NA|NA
CASSLQGNQPQHF
TGTGCCAGCAGTTTACAGGGTAATCAGCCCCAGCATTTT
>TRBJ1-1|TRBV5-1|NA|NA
CASSLRAGAETEAFF
TGCGCCAGCAGCTTGAGGGCAGGGGCGGAAACTGAAGCTTTCTTT
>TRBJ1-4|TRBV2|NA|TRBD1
CASSELGTGIRNEKLFF
TGTGCCAGCAGTGAATTGGGGACAGGGATTCGTAATGAAAAACTGTTTTTT
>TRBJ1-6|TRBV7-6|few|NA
CASSPRQAIDSPLHF
TGTGCCAGCAGCCCCCGACAGGCGATCGATTCACCCCTCCACTTT
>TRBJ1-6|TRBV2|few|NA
CASRIERVNSPLHF
TGTGCCAGCAGAATCGAGCGCGTTAATTCACCCCTCCACTTT
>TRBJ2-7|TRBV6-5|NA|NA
CASADRLASSYEQYF
TGTGCCAGCGCCGACCGGCTAGCCAGCTCCTACGAGCAGTACTTC
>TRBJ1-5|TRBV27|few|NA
CASSFTDSNQPQHF
TGTGCCAGCAGTTTTACAGATAGCAATCAGCCCCAGCATTTT
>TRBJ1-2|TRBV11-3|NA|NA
CASSLAGMGGYTF
TGTGCCAGCAGCTTAGCAGGGATGGGTGGCTACACCTTC
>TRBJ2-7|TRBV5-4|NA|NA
CASSFQGYEQYF
TGTGCCAGCAGCTTCCAGGGCTACGAGCAGTACTTC
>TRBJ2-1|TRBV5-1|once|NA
CASSLGHEGNEQFF
TGCGCCAGCAGCTTGGGACATGAGGGCAATGAGCAGTTCTTC
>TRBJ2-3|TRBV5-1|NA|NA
CASSLGAPSTDTQYF
TGCGCCAGCAGCCTGGGAGCTCCTAGCACAGATACGCAGTATTTT
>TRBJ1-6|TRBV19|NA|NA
CASSTVFSRVHNSPLHF
TGTGCCAGTAGTACCGTTTTTTCTCGGGTCCATAATTCACCCCTCCACTTT
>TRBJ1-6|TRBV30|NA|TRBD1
CASQGSGGIRPTPLHF
TGTGCCTCCCAAGGGTCAGGGGGCATACGTCCCACACCCCTCCACTTT
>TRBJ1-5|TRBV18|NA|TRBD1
CASSPPGTGALGLDQPQHF
TGTGCCAGCTCACCACCGGGGACAGGGGCGCTGGGGTTGGATCAGCCCCAGCATTTT
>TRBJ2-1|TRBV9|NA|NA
CASSVGTGYNEQFF
TGTGCCAGCAGCGTAGGGACGGGATACAATGAGCAGTTCTTC
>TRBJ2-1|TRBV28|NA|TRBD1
CASSLTGEDEQFF
TGTGCCAGCAGTTTAACAGGGGAAGATGAGCAGTTCTTC
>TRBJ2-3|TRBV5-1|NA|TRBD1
CASSLAGTGEDTQYF
TGCGCCAGCAGCTTGGCCGGGACAGGGGAAGATACGCAGTATTTT
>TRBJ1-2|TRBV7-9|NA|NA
CASSLETVFYGYTF
TGTGCCAGCAGCTTGGAGACAGTCTTCTATGGCTACACCTTC
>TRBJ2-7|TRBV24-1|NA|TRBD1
CATSSGSGQGSYEQYF
TGTGCCACCAGCTCGGGTTCGGGACAGGGGTCCTACGAGCAGTACTTC